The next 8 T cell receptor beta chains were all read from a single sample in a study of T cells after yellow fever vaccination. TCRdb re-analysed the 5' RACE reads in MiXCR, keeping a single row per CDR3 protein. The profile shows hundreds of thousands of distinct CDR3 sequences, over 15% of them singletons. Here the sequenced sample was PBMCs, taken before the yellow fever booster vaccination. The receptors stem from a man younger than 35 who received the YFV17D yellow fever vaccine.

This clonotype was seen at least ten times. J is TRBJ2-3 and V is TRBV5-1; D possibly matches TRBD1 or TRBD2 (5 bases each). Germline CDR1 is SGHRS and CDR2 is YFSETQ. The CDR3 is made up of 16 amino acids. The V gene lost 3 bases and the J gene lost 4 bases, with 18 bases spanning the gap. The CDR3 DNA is TGCGCCAGCAGCTCCGGGACGAGCAACTGGCCAGATACGCAGTATTTT. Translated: CASSSGTSNWPDTQYF.

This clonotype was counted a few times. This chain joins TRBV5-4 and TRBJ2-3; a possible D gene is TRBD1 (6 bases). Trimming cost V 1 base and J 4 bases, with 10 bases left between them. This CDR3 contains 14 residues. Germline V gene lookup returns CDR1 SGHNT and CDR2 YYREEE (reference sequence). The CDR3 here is CASSLNRAPDTQYF. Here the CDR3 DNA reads TGTGCCAGCAGCTTGAACAGGGCGCCAGATACGCAGTATTTT. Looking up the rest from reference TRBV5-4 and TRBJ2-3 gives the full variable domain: ETGVTQSPTHLIKTRGQQVTLRCSSQSGHNTVSWYQQALGQGPQFIFQYYREEENGRGNFPPRFSGLQFPNYSSELNVNALELDDSALYLCASSLNRAPDTQYFGPGTRLTVL.

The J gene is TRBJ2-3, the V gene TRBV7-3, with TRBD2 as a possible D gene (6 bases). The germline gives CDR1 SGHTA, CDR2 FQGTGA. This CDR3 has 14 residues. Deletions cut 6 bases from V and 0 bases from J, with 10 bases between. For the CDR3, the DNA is TGTGCCAGCAGTTGGCGGGGAAGCACAGATACGCAGTATTTT. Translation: CASSWRGSTDTQYF.

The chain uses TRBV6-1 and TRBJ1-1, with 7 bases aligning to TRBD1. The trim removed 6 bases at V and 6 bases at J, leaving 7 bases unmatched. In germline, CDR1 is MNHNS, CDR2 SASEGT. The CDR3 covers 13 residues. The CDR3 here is CASRLRQGPEAFF. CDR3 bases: TGTGCCAGCAGACTTAGACAGGGCCCTGAAGCTTTCTTT.

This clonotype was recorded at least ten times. The CDR3 loop is CTSSQTGGETYEQYF. The CDR3 coding sequence is TGCACCAGCAGCCAGACAGGGGGTGAAACCTACGAGCAGTACTTC. The rearrangement links TRBV1 to TRBJ2-7; the D call TRBD1 from the table was never checked on the DNA. TRBV1 is tagged as a pseudogene. This CDR3 is 15 amino acids long.

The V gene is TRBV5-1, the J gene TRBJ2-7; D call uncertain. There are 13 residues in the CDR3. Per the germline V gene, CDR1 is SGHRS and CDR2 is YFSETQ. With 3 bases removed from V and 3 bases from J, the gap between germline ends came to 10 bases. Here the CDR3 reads CASSWMGNYEQYF. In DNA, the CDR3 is TGCGCCAGCAGCTGGATGGGGAACTACGAGCAGTACTTC.

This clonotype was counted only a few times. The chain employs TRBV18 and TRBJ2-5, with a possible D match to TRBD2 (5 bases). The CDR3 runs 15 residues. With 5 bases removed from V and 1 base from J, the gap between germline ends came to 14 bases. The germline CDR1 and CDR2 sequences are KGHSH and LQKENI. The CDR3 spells CASSSEGRTQETQYF. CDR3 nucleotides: TGTGCCAGCTCATCAGAGGGCAGGACCCAAGAGACCCAGTACTTC.

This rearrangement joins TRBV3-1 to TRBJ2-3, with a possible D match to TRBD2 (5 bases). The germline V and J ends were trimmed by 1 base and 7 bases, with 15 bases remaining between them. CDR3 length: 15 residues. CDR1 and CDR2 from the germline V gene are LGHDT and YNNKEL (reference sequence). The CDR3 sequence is CASSQGPGSAYTQYF. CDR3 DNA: TGTGCCAGCAGCCAAGGCCCGGGGTCAGCGTATACGCAGTATTTT.